Shown below are 6 T cell receptor beta chains from a single sample sequenced in a study of blood T cells in healthy people across ages. Then a second PCR, running roughly 7 to 11 cycles, was carried out with a sample-barcoded 5' primer and a J-beta primer mix. TCRdb used MiXCR to reprocess the 5' RACE reads, holding one entry per CDR3 protein. The repertoire holds some 700,000 distinct CDR3 sequences, with about 40% as singletons. The specimen was blood. The receptors stem from a woman aged 55-70 years in good health.

J is TRBJ2-5 and V is TRBV27, with 13 bases aligning to TRBD2. The last part of the DNA fits TRBJ2-7 better; the J call may be wrong. The CDR3 spans 15 residues. Germline CDR1 is MNHEY and CDR2 is SMNVEV (reference sequence). The CDR3 here is CASSGTSGTSHEQYF. CDR3 sequence (DNA): TGTGCCAGCAGCGGGACTAGCGGGACCTCTCACGAGCAGTACTTC.

This clonotype was found a few times. The V and J genes are TRBV29-1 and TRBJ1-2, with 7 nucleotides matching TRBD1. The junction had 24 bases not matched to a gene; V was cut back by 4 bases and J by 4 bases. The CDR3 sequence is 19 residues long. Germline lookup yields CDR1 SQVTM and CDR2 ANQGSEA. The CDR3 reads CSVAGVGLVTGTDLYGYTF. In nucleotides, the CDR3 is TGCAGCGTTGCTGGTGTTGGATTGGTTACCGGGACAGACCTCTATGGCTACACCTTC.

The chain joins TRBV7-8 to TRBJ2-5; no firm D call. V lost 3 bases, J lost 0 bases, and 11 bases lay in between. The CDR3 totals 15 residues. CDR1 SGHVS and CDR2 FQNEAQ come from the germline V gene. Here the CDR3 reads CASSFRALNQETQYF. The CDR3 DNA sequence: TGTGCCAGCAGCTTCCGGGCCCTGAACCAAGAGACCCAGTACTTC.

The chain employs TRBV28 and TRBJ2-4; 9 nucleotides agree with TRBD1. The V gene's germline CDR1 is MDHEN and CDR2 SYDVKM. V trimming: 7 bases; J trimming: 9 bases; junction bases outside the gene matches: 7. The CDR3 is made up of 13 amino acids. The CDR3 protein is CASTRDRESIQYF. In DNA form, the CDR3 reads TGTGCCAGCACCCGGGACAGGGAGAGCATTCAGTACTTC.

About this clonotype itself: A much larger clone lies a single base off, so this may be a read error. The CDR3 DNA reads as TGTGCCAGCAGCTCGGGACGGACCTACGAGCGGTACTTC. Protein product: CASSSGRTYERYF. V gene TRBV13 combines with J gene TRBJ2-7; D could derive from TRBD1 or TRBD2 (5 bases each). Germline CDR1 is PRHDT and CDR2 is FYEKMQ (reference sequence). This CDR3 comprises 13 residues.

This clonotype was observed a few times. This rearrangement joins TRBV6-2 or TRBV6-3 to TRBJ2-4; weak D call: TRBD2 (5 bases). The better agreement between TRBJ2-7 and the DNA end casts doubt on the J call. Per germline, CDR1 MNHEY and CDR2 SVGEGT. The CDR3 has 11 residues. The CDR3 reads CASSKAAEQYF. CDR3 sequence (DNA): TGTGCCAGCAGTAAAGCGGCCGAGCAGTACTTC.